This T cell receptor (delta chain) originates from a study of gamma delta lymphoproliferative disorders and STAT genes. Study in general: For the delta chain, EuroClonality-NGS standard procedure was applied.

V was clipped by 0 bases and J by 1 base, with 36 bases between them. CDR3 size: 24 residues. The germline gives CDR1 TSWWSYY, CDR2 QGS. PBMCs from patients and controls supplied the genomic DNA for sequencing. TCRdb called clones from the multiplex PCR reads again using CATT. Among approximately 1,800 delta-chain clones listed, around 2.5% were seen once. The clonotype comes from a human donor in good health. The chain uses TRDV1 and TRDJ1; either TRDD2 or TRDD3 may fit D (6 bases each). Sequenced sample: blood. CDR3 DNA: TGTGCTCTTGGGGAACTTCTACCCTCCTATCAATCCTACTATACTGGGATAATCACCGATAAACTCATCTTT. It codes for CALGELLPSYQSYYTGIITDKLIF.